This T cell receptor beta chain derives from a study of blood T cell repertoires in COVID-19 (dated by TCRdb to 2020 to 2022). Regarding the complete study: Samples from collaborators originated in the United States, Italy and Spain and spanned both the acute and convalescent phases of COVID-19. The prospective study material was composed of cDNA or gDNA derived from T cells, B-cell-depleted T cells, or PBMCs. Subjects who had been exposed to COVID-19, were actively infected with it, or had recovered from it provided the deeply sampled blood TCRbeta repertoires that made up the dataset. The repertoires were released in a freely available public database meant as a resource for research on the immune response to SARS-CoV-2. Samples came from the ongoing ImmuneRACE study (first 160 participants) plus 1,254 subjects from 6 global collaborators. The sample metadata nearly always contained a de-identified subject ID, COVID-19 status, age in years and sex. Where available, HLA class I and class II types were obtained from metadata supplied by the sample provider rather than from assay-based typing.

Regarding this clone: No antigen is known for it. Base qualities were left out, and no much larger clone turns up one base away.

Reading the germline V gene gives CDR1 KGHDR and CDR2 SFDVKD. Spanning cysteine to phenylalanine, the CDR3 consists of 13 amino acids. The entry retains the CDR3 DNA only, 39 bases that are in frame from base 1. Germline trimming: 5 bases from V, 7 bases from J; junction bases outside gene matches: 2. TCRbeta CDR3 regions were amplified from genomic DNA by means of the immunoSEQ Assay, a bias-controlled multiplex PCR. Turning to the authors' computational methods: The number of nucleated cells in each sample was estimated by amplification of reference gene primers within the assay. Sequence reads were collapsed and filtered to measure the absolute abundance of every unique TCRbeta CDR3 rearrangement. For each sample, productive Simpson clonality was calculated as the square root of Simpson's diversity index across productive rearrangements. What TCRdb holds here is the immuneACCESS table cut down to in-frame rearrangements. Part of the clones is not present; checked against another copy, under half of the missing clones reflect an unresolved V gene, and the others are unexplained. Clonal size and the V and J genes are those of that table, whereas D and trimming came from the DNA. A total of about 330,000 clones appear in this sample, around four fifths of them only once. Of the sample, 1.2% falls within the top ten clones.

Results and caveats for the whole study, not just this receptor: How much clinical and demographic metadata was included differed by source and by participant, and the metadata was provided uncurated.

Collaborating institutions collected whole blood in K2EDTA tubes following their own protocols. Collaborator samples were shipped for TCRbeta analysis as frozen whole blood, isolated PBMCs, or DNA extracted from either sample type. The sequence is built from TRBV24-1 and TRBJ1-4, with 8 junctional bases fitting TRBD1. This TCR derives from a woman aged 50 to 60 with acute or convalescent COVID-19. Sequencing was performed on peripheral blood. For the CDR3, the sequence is CATSAGGGEKLFF. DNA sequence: TGTGCCACCAGTGCAGGGGGCGGTGAAAAACTGTTTTTT.